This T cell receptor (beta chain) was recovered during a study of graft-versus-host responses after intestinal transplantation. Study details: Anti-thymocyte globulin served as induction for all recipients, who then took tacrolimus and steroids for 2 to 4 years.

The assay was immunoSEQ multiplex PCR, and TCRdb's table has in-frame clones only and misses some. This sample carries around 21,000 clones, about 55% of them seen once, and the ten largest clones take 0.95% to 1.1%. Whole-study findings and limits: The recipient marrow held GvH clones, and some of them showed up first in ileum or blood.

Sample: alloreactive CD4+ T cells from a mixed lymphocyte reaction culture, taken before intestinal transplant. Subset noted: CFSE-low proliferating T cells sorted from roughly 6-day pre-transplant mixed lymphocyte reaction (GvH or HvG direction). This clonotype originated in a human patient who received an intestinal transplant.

The chain's CDR3 is CASSASWRTASWYSTDTQYF. The CDR3 region has the DNA TGTGCCAGCAGTGCTTCCTGGCGGACAGCCAGTTGGTATAGCACAGATACGCAGTATTTT. The chain employs TRBV6-1 and TRBJ2-3; TRBD1 might be the D (6 bases). Deletions cut 4 bases from V and 0 bases from J, with 26 bases between. Germline CDR1 reads MNHNS; CDR2 reads SASEGT. There are 20 residues in the CDR3.